The 7 T cell receptor beta chains reported below all come from one sample, sequenced in a study of T cell responses to AZD1222 COVID-19 vaccine. The method was immunoSEQ multiplex PCR; TCRdb's version includes in-frame clones alone and lacks a portion of them. The sample shows 150,000 to 200,000 clones, roughly 92% of them seen only once. Sequenced material: peripheral blood, taken 28 days after the second AZD1222 dose. Source of these receptors: an adult who received the AZD1222 COVID-19 vaccine.

The V call is TRBV7-3, the J call TRBJ2-3, with a possible D match to TRBD2 (6 bases). The CDR3 length is 15 residues. Trimming took 5 bases from V and 2 from J, leaving 14 bases between them. Germline V gene sequence: CDR1 SGHTA, CDR2 FQGTGA. CDR3 amino acids: CASSQIGTVTDTQYF. The DNA of the CDR3 is TGTGCCAGCAGCCAAATAGGGACTGTCACAGATACGCAGTATTTT. The complete variable domain, with remaining parts taken from reference TRBV7-3 and TRBJ2-3, reads GAGVSQTPSNKVTEKGKYVELRCDPISGHTALYWYRQSLGQGPEFLIYFQGTGAADDSGLPNDRFFAVRPEGSVSTLKIQRTERGDSAVYLCASSQIGTVTDTQYFGPGTRLTVL.

The rearrangement joins TRBV11-2 to TRBJ2-3, with a weak D call TRBD2 (5 bases). The length of the CDR3 is 18 residues. Germline lookup yields CDR1 SGHAT and CDR2 FQNNGV. V dropped 0 bases and J dropped 0 bases, with 16 bases sitting between them. Here the CDR3 DNA reads TGTGCCAGCAGCTTAGAGGCGTTTTGGCGGGCGAGCACAGATACGCAGTATTTT. Encoded protein: CASSLEAFWRASTDTQYF.

The chain combines TRBV4-1 with TRBJ2-7; perhaps TRBD1 as D (6 bases). CDR3 length equals 15 residues. V was pared by 0 bases and J by 4 bases, with 13 bases between. Per the germline V gene, CDR1 is MGHRA and CDR2 is YSYEKL. The CDR3 region has the DNA TGCGCCAGCAGCCAAGATACGTACAGGGTTTACGAGCAGTACTTC. Protein product: CASSQDTYRVYEQYF.

The chain carries TRBV6-5 and TRBJ1-4; no clear D. Trimming removed 0 bases from V and 8 bases from J, with 13 bases in between. CDR1 MNHEY and CDR2 SVGAGI come from the germline V gene. The CDR3 contains 15 residues. The CDR3 DNA is TGTGCCAGCAGTTACTCTTACGCCACGGGAGAAAAACTGTTTTTT. The encoded protein is CASSYSYATGEKLFF.

The genes are TRBV28 and TRBJ2-5, with D possibly matching TRBD1 (6 bases). The CDR3 consists of 13 residues. The V gene's germline CDR1 is MDHEN and CDR2 SYDVKM. V was trimmed by 10 bases and J by 4 bases, leaving 16 bases between them. The CDR3 is CATRGRVLETQYF. The CDR3 DNA follows: TGTGCCACCAGGGGAAGAGTCTTAGAGACCCAGTACTTC.

The chain employs TRBV4-1 and TRBJ1-1, with D possibly TRBD1 on 6 matching bases. From germline, CDR1 is MGHRA and CDR2 YSYEKL. This CDR3 is built from 15 residues. The ends were cut back, 0 bases at V and 4 bases at J, with 12 bases in the middle. CDR3 in DNA: TGCGCCAGCAGCCAAGATAGAGGGGGTTTCACTGAAGCTTTCTTT. Translated, it gives CASSQDRGGFTEAFF.

The rearrangement joins TRBV18 to TRBJ2-7; D is tentatively TRBD1 or TRBD2 (5 bases each). This CDR3 comprises 17 residues. Deletions cut 2 bases from V and 0 bases from J, with 17 bases between. Germline CDR1 is KGHSH and CDR2 is LQKENI. CDR3: CASSPSAPGTASYEQYF. CDR3 DNA sequence: TGTGCCAGCTCACCATCGGCGCCCGGGACGGCCTCCTACGAGCAGTACTTC.